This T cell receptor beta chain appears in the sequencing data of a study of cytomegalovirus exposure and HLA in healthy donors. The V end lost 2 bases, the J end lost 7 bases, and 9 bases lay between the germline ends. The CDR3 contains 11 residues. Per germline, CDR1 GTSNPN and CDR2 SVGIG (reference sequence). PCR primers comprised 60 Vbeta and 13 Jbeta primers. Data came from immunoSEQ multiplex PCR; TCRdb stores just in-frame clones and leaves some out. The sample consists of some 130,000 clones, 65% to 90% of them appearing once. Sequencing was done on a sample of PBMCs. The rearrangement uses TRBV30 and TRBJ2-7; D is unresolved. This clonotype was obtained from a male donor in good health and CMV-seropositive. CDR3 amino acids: CAWSTAEEQYF. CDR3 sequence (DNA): TGTGCCTGGAGTACCGCGGAGGAGCAGTACTTC.